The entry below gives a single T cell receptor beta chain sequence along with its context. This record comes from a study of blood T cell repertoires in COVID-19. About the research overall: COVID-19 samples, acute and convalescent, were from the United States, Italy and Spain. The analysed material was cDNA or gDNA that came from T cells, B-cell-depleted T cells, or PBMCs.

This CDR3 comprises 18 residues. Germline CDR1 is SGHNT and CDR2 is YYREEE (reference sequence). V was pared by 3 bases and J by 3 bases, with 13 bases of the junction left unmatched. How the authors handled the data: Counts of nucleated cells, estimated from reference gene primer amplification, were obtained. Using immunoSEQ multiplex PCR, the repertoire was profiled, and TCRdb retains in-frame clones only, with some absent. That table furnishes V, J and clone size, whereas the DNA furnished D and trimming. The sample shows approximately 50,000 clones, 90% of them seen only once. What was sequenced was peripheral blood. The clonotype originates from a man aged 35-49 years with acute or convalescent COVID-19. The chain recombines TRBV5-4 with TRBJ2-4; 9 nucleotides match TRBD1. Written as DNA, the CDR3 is TGTGCCAGCAGCTCTTATTCCCGGGACAGGGTAAGCAAAAACATTCAGTACTTC. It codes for CASSSYSRDRVSKNIQYF.